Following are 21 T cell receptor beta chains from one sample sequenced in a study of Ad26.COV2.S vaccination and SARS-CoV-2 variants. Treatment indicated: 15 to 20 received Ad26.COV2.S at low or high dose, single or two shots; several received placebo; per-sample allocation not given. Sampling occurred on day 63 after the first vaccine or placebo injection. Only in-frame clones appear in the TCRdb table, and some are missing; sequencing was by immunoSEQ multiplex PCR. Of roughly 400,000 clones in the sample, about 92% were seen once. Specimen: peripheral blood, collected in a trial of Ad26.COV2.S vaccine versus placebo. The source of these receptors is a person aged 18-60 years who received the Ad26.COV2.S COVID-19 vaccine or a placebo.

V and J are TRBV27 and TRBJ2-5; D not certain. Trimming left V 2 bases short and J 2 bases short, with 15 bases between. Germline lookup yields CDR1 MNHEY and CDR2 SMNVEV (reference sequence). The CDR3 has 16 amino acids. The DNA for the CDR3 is TGTGCCAGCAGTTTAGGTCCGATCGGGCCTCAAGAGACCCAGTACTTC. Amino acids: CASSLGPIGPQETQYF.

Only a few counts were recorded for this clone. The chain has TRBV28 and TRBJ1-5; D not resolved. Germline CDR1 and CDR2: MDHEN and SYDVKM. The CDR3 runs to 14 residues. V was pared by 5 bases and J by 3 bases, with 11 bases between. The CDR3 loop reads CASSPGSFNQPQHF. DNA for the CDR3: TGTGCCAGCAGTCCGGGGTCGTTCAATCAGCCCCAGCATTTT.

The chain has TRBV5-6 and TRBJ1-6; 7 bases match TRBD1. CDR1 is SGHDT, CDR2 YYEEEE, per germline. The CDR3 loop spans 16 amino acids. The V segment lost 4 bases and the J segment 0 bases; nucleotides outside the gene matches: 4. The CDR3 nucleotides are TGTGCCAGCAGCCAGGACAGGAGCTCCTATAATTCACCCCTCCACTTT. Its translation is CASSQDRSSYNSPLHF. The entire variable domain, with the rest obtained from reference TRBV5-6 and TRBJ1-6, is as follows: DAGVTQSPTHLIKTRGQQVTLRCSPKSGHDTVSWYQQALGQGPQFIFQYYEEEERQRGNFPDRFSGHQFPNYSSELNVNALLLGDSALYLCASSQDRSSYNSPLHFGNGTRLTVT.

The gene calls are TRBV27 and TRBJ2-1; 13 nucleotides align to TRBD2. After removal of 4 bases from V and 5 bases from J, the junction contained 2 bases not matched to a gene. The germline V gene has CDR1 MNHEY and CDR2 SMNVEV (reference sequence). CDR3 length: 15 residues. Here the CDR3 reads CASSSGLAGNNEQFF. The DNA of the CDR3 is TGTGCCAGCAGTTCGGGACTAGCGGGAAACAATGAGCAGTTCTTC.

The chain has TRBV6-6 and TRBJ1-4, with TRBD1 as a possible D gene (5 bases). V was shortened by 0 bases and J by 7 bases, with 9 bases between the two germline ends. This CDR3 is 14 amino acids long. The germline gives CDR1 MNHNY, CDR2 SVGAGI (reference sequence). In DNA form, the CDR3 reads TGTGCCAGCAGTTACTCGGGACGGAGTGAAAAACTGTTTTTT. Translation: CASSYSGRSEKLFF.

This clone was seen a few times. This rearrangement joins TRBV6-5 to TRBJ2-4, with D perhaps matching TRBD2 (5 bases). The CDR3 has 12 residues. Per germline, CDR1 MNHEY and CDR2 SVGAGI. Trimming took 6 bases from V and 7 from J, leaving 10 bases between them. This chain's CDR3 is CASRGLANIQYF. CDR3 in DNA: TGTGCCAGCAGAGGGCTAGCTAACATTCAGTACTTC.

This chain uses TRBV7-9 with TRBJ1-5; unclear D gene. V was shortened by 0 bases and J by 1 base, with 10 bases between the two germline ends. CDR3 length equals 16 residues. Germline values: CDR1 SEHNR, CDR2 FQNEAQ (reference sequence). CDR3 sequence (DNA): TGTGCCAGCAGCTTAGCTGCCGGGAGGAGCAATCAGCCCCAGCATTTT. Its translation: CASSLAAGRSNQPQHF.

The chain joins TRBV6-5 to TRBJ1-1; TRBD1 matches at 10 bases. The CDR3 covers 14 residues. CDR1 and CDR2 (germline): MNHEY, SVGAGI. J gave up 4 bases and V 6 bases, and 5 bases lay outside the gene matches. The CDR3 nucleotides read TGTGCCAGCAGAGGGGGACAGGGGTTCACTGAAGCTTTCTTT. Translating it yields CASRGGQGFTEAFF.

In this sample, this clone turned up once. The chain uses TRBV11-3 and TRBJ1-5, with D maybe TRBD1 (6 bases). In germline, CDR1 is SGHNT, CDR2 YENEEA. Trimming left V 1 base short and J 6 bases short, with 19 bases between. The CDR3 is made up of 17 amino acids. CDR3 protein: CASSLAGARSGVQPQHF. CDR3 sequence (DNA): TGTGCCAGCAGCTTAGCCGGGGCCCGTTCAGGGGTTCAGCCCCAGCATTTT.

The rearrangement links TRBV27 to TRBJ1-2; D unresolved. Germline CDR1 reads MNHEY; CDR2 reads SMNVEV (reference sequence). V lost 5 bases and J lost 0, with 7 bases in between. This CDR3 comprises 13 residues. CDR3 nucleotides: TGTGCCAGCAGTCACAAATCTAACTATGGCTACACCTTC. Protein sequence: CASSHKSNYGYTF.

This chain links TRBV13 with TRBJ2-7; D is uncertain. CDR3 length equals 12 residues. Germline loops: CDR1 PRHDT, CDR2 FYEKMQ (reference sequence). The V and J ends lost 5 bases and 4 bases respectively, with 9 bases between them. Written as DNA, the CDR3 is TGTGCCAGCAGCGCCTTCCCTTACGAGCAGTACTTC. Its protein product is CASSAFPYEQYF. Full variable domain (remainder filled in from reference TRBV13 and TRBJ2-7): AAGVIQSPRHLIKEKRETATLKCYPIPRHDTVYWYQQGPGQDPQFLISFYEKMQSDKGSIPDRFSAQQFSDYHSELNMSSLELGDSALYFCASSAFPYEQYFGPGTRLTVT.

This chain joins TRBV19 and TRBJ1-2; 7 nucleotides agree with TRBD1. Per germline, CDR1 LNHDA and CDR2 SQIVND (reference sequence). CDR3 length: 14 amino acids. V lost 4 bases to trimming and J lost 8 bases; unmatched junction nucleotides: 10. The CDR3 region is CASSTTGWGSGYTF. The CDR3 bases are TGTGCCAGTAGTACGACAGGGTGGGGCTCCGGCTACACCTTC.

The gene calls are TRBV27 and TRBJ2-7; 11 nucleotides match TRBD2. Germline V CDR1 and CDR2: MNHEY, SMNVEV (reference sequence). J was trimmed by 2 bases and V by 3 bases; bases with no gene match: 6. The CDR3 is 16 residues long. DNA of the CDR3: TGTGCCAGCAGTTTCCTAACTAGCGGGGGAACCTACGAGCAGTACTTC. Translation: CASSFLTSGGTYEQYF.

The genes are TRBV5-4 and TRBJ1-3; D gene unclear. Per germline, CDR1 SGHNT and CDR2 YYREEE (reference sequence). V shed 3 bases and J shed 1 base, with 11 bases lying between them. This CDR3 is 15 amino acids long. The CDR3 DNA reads TGTGCCAGCAGCTCCGACATGGAATCTGGAAACACCATATATTTT. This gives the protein CASSSDMESGNTIYF. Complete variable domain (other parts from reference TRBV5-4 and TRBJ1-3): ETGVTQSPTHLIKTRGQQVTLRCSSQSGHNTVSWYQQALGQGPQFIFQYYREEENGRGNFPPRFSGLQFPNYSSELNVNALELDDSALYLCASSSDMESGNTIYFGEGSWLTVV.

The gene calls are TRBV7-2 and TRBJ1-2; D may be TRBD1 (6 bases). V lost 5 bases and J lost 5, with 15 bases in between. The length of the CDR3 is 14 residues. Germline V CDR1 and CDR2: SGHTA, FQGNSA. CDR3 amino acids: CASSPKYREYGYTF. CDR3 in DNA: TGTGCCAGCAGCCCGAAATACAGGGAATATGGCTACACCTTC.

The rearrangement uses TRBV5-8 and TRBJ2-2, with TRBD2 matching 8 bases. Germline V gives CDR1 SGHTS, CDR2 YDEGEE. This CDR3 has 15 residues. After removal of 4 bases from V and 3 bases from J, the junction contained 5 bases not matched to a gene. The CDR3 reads CASSPPSGYTGELFF. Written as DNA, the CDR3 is TGTGCCAGCAGCCCCCCTAGCGGGTACACCGGGGAGCTGTTTTTT.

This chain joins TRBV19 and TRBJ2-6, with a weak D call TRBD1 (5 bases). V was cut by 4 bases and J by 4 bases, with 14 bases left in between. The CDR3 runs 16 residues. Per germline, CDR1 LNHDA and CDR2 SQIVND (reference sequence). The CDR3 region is CASSTHSGAGANVLTF. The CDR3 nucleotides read TGTGCCAGTAGTACTCACAGTGGGGCAGGGGCCAACGTCCTGACTTTC.

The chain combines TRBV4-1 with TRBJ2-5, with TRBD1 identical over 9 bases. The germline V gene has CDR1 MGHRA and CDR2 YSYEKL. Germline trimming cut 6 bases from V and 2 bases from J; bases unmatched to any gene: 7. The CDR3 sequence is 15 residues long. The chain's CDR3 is CASSPRDRDQETQYF. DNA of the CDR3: TGCGCCAGCAGTCCCCGGGACAGGGATCAAGAGACCCAGTACTTC.

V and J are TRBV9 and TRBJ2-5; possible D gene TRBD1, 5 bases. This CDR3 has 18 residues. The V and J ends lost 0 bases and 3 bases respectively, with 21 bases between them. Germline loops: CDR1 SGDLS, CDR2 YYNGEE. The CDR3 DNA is TGTGCCAGCAGCGTAGTGGGCCGAGGACCAAAGGGGAAAGAGACCCAGTACTTC. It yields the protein CASSVVGRGPKGKETQYF.

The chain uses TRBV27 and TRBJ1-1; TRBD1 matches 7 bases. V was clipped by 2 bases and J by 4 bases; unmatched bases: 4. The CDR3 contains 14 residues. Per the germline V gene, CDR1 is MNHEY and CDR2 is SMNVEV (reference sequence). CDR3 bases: TGTGCCAGCAGTTTAACAGGGGTGGGCACTGAAGCTTTCTTT. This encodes CASSLTGVGTEAFF.

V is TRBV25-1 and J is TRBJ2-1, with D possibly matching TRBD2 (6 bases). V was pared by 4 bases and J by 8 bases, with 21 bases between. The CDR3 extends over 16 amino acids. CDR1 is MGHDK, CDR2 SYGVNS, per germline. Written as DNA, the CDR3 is TGTGCCAGCAGTGTCAGTGGAGAAGGAGGGCGCGATGAGCAGTTCTTC. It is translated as CASSVSGEGGRDEQFF.